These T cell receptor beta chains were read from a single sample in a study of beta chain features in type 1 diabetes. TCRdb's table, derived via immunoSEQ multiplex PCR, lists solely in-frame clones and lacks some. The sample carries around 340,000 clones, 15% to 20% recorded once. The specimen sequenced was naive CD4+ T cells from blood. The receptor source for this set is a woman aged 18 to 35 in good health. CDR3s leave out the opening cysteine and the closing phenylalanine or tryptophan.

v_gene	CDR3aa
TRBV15	ATSRDGGQGGEQF
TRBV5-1	ASSWGTARQELF
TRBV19	ASSSPRLEQF
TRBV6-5	ASSYSATAGNTIY
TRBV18	ASSPRLLDRDEFYEQY
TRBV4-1	ASSPGTPAVHEQF
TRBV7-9	ASSPDLAYEQF
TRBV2	ASSESRVWGYT
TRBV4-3	ASSGERGTEAF
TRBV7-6	ASSLVPRTSGGRVEQF
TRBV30	AWRSGGWTGELF
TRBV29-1	SPPGETNEKLF
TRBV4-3	ASSPSPAGRRTLNTEAF
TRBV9	ASSVGGVDNSPLH
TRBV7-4	ASSLVLTSGTEAEAF
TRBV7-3	ASSLNGGRYNEQF
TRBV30	AWSRQGSQPQH
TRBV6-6	ASKRENEQF
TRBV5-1	ASSEEIRSPLH
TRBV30	AWSVQGSYGYT
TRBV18	ASSPGTENTEAF
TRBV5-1	ASSDGGTDTQY
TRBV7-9	ASSLSQTQY
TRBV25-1	ASAQGAGTDTQY
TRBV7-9	ASSLALNTEAF
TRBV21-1	ASSKVGRGPCSYEQY
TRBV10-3	AISESSGRNEQF
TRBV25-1	ASSGSQGWAGGYT
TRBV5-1	ASSFGGISDQPQH
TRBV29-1	SVEWAVQDTQY
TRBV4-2	ASSQDSSFQETQY
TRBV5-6	ASSLVSSYEQY
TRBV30	AWSLPGAGNQPQH
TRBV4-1	ASSLAVGKLF
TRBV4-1	ASSQGLQGTSQETQY
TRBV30	AWRIAGGDYEQY
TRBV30	AWSRNRVNGYT
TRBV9	ASSAHRGLYNEQF
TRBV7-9	ASSPPGLQPYEQY
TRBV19	ASSVTGGYNEQF
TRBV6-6	ASLPGAGGTYEQY